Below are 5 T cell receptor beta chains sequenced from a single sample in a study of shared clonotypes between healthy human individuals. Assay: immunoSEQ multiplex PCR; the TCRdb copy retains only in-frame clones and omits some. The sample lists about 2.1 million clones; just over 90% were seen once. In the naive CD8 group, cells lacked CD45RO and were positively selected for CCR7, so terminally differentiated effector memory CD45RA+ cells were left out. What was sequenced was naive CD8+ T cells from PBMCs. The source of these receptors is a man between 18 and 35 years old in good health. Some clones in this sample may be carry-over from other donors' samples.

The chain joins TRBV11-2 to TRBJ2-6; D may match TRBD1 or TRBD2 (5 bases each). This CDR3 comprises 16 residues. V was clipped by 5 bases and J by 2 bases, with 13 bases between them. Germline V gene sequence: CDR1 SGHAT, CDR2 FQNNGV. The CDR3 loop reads CASSPQWGTGANVLTF. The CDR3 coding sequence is TGTGCCAGCAGCCCCCAATGGGGGACTGGGGCCAACGTCCTGACTTTC.

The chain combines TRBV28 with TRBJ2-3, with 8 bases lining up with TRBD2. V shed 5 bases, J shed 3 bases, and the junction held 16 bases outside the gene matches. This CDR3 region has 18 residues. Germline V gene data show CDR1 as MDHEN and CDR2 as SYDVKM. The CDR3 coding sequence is TGTGCCAGCAGTCGATCCTTAGCGGGACGCATCCGAACAGATACGCAGTATTTT. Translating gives CASSRSLAGRIRTDTQYF.

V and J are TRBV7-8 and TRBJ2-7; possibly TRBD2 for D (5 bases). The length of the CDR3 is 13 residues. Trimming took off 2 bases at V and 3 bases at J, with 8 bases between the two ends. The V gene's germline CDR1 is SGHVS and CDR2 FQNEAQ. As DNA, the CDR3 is TGTGCCAGCAGCTTATATCGGGGCTACGAGCAGTACTTC. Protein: CASSLYRGYEQYF.

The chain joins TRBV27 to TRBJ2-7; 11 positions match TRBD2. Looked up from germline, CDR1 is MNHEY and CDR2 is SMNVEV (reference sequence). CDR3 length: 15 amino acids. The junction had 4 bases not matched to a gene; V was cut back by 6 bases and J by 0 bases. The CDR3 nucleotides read TGTGCCAGCAGGGCTAGCGGGAGGTACTCCTACGAGCAGTACTTC. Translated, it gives CASRASGRYSYEQYF.

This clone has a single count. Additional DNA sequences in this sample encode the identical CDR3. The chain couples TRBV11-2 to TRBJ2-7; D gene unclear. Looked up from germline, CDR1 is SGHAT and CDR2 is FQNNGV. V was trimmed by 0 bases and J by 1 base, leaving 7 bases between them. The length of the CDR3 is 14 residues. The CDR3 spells CASSLEVRSYEQYF. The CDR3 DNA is TGTGCCAGCAGCTTAGAAGTCAGATCCTACGAGCAGTACTTC.